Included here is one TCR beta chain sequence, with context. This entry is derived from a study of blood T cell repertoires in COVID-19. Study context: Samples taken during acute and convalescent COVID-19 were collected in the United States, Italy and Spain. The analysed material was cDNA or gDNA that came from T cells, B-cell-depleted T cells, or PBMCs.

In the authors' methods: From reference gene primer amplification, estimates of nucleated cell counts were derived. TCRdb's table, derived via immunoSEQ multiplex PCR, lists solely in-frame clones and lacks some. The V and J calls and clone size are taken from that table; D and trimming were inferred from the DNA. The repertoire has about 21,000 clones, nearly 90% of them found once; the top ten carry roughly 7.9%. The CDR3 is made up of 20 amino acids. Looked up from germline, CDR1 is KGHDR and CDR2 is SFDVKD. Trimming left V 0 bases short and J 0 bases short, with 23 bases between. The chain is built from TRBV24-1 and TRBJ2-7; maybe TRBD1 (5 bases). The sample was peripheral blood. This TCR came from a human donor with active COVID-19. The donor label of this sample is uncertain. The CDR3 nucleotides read TGTGCCACCAGTGATTTGCAAAGTGACAGCCCCTACAGATCCTCCTACGAGCAGTACTTC. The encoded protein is CATSDLQSDSPYRSSYEQYF.